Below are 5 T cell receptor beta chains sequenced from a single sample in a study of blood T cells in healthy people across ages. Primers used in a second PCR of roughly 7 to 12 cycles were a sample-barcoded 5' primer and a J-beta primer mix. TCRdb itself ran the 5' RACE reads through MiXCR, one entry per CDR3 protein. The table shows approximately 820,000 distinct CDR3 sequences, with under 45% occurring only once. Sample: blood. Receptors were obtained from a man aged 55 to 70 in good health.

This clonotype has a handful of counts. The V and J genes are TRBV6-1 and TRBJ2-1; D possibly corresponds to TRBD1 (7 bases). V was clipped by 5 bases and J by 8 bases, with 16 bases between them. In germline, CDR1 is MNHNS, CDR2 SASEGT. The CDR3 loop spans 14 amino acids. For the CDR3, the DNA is TGTGCCAGCAGTCAACGGCAGGGGGGATATGAGCAGTTCTTC. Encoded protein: CASSQRQGGYEQFF.

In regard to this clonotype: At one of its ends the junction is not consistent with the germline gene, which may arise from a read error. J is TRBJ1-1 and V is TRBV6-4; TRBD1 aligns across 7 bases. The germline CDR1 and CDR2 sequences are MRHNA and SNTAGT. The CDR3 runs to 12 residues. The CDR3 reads CASRKGAGEALF. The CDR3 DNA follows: TGTGCCAGCAGGAAGGGGGCTGGTGAGGCTTTATTT.

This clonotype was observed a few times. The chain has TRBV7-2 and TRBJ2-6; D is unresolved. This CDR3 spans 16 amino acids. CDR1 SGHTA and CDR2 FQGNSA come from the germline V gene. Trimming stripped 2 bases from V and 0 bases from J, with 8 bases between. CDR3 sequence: CASSLIGSSGANVLTF. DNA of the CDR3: TGTGCCAGCAGCTTAATAGGGTCCTCTGGGGCCAACGTCCTGACTTTC.

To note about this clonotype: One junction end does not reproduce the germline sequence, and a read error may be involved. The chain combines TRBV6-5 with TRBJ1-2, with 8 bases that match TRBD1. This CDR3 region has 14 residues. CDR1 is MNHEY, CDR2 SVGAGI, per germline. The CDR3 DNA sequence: TGTACCAGCAGTATAGGACAGGGCAGAGATGGCTACACCTTC. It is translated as CTSSIGQGRDGYTF.

This CDR3 is CASSRDTGGGDTQYF. CDR3 bases: TGCGCCAGCAGCAGGGATACAGGGGGAGGAGATACGCAGTATTTT. V usage is TRBV5-1 and J usage is TRBJ2-3; 8 bases match TRBD1. The CDR3 has 15 amino acids. The V gene end was trimmed by 4 bases and the J gene end by 5 bases; junction bases not matched to a gene: 9. Germline V gene data show CDR1 as SGHRS and CDR2 as YFSETQ. Combining the CDR3 with reference TRBV5-1 and TRBJ2-3 gives the whole variable domain KAGVTQTPRYLIKTRGQQVTLSCSPISGHRSVSWYQQTPGQGLQFLFEYFSETQRNKGNFPGRFSGRQFSNSRSEMNVSTLELGDSALYLCASSRDTGGGDTQYFGPGTRLTVL.